Below, 10 T cell receptor beta chains from the same sample are listed, as sequenced in a study of blood T cell repertoires in COVID-19. Clones were read by immunoSEQ multiplex PCR, and TCRdb kept only the in-frame ones, dropping some. In the table there are fewer than 200,000 clones, approximately 82% of which are singletons. The sample comprised PBMCs or T cells enriched from blood (not recorded which). These receptor sequences come from a man in his fifties or sixties who had recovered from COVID-19.

As for this clone: Relative to the germline gene, one junction end is altered; a read error may explain this. This chain uses TRBV27 with TRBJ1-1; the D gene is possibly TRBD1 (5 bases). CDR1 and CDR2 from the germline V gene are MNHEY and SMNVEV (reference sequence). The CDR3 consists of 13 residues. CDR3 region: CASSFSNPGHRIF. The DNA for the CDR3 is TGTGCCAGCAGTTTTTCAAACCCAGGGCACAGGATCTTT.

This rearrangement joins TRBV29-1 to TRBJ1-2; TRBD1 matches 8 bases. The ends lost 6 bases at V and 1 base at J; junction bases unmatched: 10. Germline loops: CDR1 SQVTM, CDR2 ANQGSEA. The CDR3 runs to 15 residues. CDR3 in DNA: TGCAGCGTCGGGGGTCAGGGGGCGCTTAACTATGGCTACACCTTC. The encoded protein is CSVGGQGALNYGYTF. The whole variable domain, remainder taken from reference TRBV29-1 and TRBJ1-2, is SAVISQKPSRDICQRGTSLTIQCQVDSQVTMMFWYRQQPGQSLTLIATANQGSEATYESGFVIDKFPISRPNLTFSTLTVSNMSPEDSSIYLCSVGGQGALNYGYTFGSGTRLTVV.

The gene calls are TRBV6-5 and TRBJ2-7, with 7 bases that match TRBD1. The CDR3 loop spans 15 amino acids. The trim removed 6 bases at V and 4 bases at J, leaving 12 bases unmatched. Germline V gives CDR1 MNHEY, CDR2 SVGAGI. The CDR3, as DNA: TGTGCCAGCAGAGCACGCCGGGACAGTTTGTACGAGCAGTACTTC. This translates into CASRARRDSLYEQYF.

On this clone itself: Other DNA sequences of this sample code for an identical CDR3. The rearrangement joins TRBV18 to TRBJ1-5; weak D call: TRBD1 (6 bases). This CDR3 has 13 amino acids. V was pared by 2 bases and J by 6 bases, with 8 bases between. Germline assignment: CDR1 KGHSH and CDR2 LQKENI. The chain's CDR3 is CASSPGGGQPQHF. The CDR3 DNA is TGTGCCAGCTCACCAGGGGGCGGTCAGCCCCAGCATTTT.

The rearrangement links TRBV6-5 to TRBJ2-5, with 8 bases lining up with TRBD2. The V gene's germline CDR1 is MNHEY and CDR2 SVGAGI. The CDR3 is 15 residues long. The ends lost 6 bases at V and 5 bases at J; junction bases unmatched: 11. CDR3 bases: TGTGCCAGCAGGGCTAGCGGGTACGCGGGGGAGACCCAGTACTTC. Amino acid sequence: CASRASGYAGETQYF.

The CDR3 loop is CAWSFGYKTGLHEQYF. The DNA of the CDR3 is TGTGCCTGGAGTTTCGGGTATAAAACAGGGCTCCACGAGCAGTACTTC. The chain joins TRBV30 to TRBJ2-7, with D possibly TRBD1 on 6 matching bases. Per germline, CDR1 GTSNPN and CDR2 SVGIG (reference sequence). Trimming stripped 2 bases from V and 5 bases from J, with 22 bases between. This CDR3 contains 16 residues.

The chain uses TRBV18 and TRBJ1-1; TRBD1 aligns across 7 bases. Trimming took 2 bases from V and 1 from J; bases not matched to a gene: 7. CDR1 is KGHSH and CDR2 is LQKENI in the germline V gene. The CDR3 totals 16 residues. The CDR3 DNA reads as TGTGCCAGCTCACCATTAACAGGGGAAAGGAACACTGAAGCTTTCTTT. This encodes CASSPLTGERNTEAFF.

The chain combines TRBV9 with TRBJ2-2, with 9 bases identical to TRBD1. This CDR3 spans 15 amino acids. Germline V gene data show CDR1 as SGDLS and CDR2 as YYNGEE. The junction had 7 bases not matched to a gene; V was cut back by 5 bases and J by 5 bases. CDR3 sequence (DNA): TGTGCCAGCAGGGGGGACAGGGATTTTACCGGGGAGCTGTTTTTT. Amino acid sequence: CASRGDRDFTGELFF.

J is TRBJ2-3 and V is TRBV19, with D unresolved. The germline V gene encodes CDR1 LNHDA and CDR2 SQIVND (reference sequence). Trimming pared 6 bases from V and 4 bases from J, leaving 11 bases between. The CDR3 spans 13 residues. CDR3 amino acids: CASSDVAADTQYF. The CDR3 DNA sequence: TGTGCCAGTAGCGACGTGGCGGCAGATACGCAGTATTTT.

This clone was observed a handful of times. The chain links TRBV6-5 to TRBJ1-4; possible D gene TRBD1, 5 bases. The germline CDR1 and CDR2 sequences are MNHEY and SVGAGI. The germline V and J ends were trimmed by 8 bases and 8 bases, with 9 bases remaining between them. There are 11 residues in the CDR3. For the CDR3, the DNA is TGTGCCAGCCGCGGGGGGGAAAAACTGTTTTTT. Translating gives CASRGGEKLFF.